The 15 T cell receptor beta chains below all came from one sample that was sequenced in a study of T cells after yellow fever vaccination. TCRdb re-called the 5' RACE reads through MiXCR, storing one row per CDR3 protein. This table has around 600,000 distinct CDR3 sequences, about 12% appearing once. Material: PBMCs, obtained on the day of the yellow fever booster vaccination. The receptors come from a man aged 25 to 40 who received the YFV17D yellow fever vaccine.

This clonotype appeared a few times. V gene TRBV7-2 combines with J gene TRBJ2-7, with D unresolved. V was shortened by 5 bases and J by 6 bases, with 17 bases between the two germline ends. This CDR3 has 14 amino acids. The germline CDR1 and CDR2 sequences are SGHTA and FQGNSA. This CDR3 is CASSGSWVGGEQYF. DNA of the CDR3: TGTGCCAGCAGCGGTAGTTGGGTAGGCGGCGAGCAGTACTTC.

Remarks on this clonotype: Germline is not matched at one junction end, which may reflect a read error. This chain uses TRBV2 with TRBJ2-3; D might be TRBD1 (5 bases). Germline-derived CDR1 and CDR2 are SNHLY and FYNNEI. The CDR3 consists of 18 residues. CDR3 coding DNA: TGTGCCTGCAGTTTAGGGTGGGTTGCGACAGCGAGGACAGATACGCAGTATTTT. Protein product: CACSLGWVATARTDTQYF.

The chain links TRBV12-3 or TRBV12-4 to TRBJ2-1; TRBD2 might be the D (6 bases). CDR3 length equals 15 residues. Trimming took 5 bases from V and 2 from J, leaving 13 bases between them. CDR3 loop: CASSRNSGPYNEQFF. The CDR3 DNA sequence: TGTGCCAGCAGTCGCAATAGCGGACCCTACAATGAGCAGTTCTTC.

The V and J genes are TRBV29-1 and TRBJ2-7; either TRBD1 or TRBD2 may fit D (5 bases each). This CDR3 has 14 residues. Germline CDR1 reads SQVTM; CDR2 reads ANQGSEA. Trimming took off 6 bases at V and 4 bases at J, with 19 bases between the two ends. CDR3 protein: CSVAIRDASYEQYF. CDR3 nucleotide sequence: TGCAGCGTAGCTATCCGGGACGCGTCGTACGAGCAGTACTTC.

The chain carries TRBV11-2 and TRBJ2-7; 9 bases agree with TRBD2. V lost 5 bases, J lost 0 bases, and 8 bases stayed unmatched. This CDR3 comprises 16 residues. CDR1 is SGHAT, CDR2 FQNNGV, per germline. This CDR3 reads CASSPNLAGSSYEQYF. CDR3 DNA sequence: TGTGCCAGCAGCCCAAATCTAGCGGGGAGCTCCTACGAGCAGTACTTC.

This chain links TRBV6-5 with TRBJ2-2; maybe TRBD2 (7 bases). The CDR3 contains 16 residues. Germline CDR1 MNHEY, CDR2 SVGAGI. V was shortened by 0 bases and J by 7 bases, with 15 bases between the two germline ends. The CDR3 is CASSYSKGGVVGELFF. CDR3 DNA: TGTGCCAGCAGTTACTCGAAGGGGGGGGTGGTCGGGGAGCTGTTTTTT.

CDR3 sequence reads: CSAQEGAGNQPQHF. The CDR3 DNA reads TGCAGTGCACAGGAGGGGGCTGGCAATCAGCCCCAGCATTTT. This chain links TRBV20-1 with TRBJ1-5; 7 nucleotides line up with TRBD1. The CDR3 covers 14 residues. Germline lookup yields CDR1 DFQATT and CDR2 SNEGSKA (reference sequence). Unmatched junction bases numbered 7, after V lost 6 bases and J lost 2 bases.

The genes are TRBV20-1 and TRBJ1-1; D is undetermined. The CDR3 totals 12 residues. Trimming took 5 bases from V and 3 from J, leaving 10 bases between them. Germline CDR1 reads DFQATT; CDR2 reads SNEGSKA (reference sequence). The CDR3 protein is CSAFGSYTEAFF. The CDR3, as DNA: TGCAGTGCTTTTGGGAGCTACACTGAAGCTTTCTTT.

This clonotype has at least ten counts. V usage is TRBV3-1 and J usage is TRBJ2-7; the D is unclear. The length of the CDR3 is 11 residues. Trimming pared 3 bases from V and 1 base from J, leaving 1 base between. CDR1 is LGHDT, CDR2 YNNKEL, per germline (reference sequence). The CDR3 nucleotides are TGTGCCAGCAGCCAGTCCTACGAGCAGTACTTC. This encodes CASSQSYEQYF.

The chain combines TRBV20-1 with TRBJ2-1, with 7 bases aligning to TRBD2. Germline assignment: CDR1 DFQATT and CDR2 SNEGSKA (reference sequence). CDR3 length: 14 residues. V was clipped by 6 bases and J by 3 bases; unmatched bases: 8. The CDR3 nucleotides are TGCAGTGCAAGGACTAGTGGTTACTACAATGAGCAGTTCTTC. Amino acid sequence: CSARTSGYYNEQFF.

This clonotype was counted only a few times. The rearrangement links TRBV7-9 to TRBJ1-1; tentative D call: TRBD1 (5 bases). V lost 5 bases, J lost 3 bases, and 10 bases lay in between. Germline CDR1 is SEHNR and CDR2 is FQNEAQ (reference sequence). The CDR3 loop spans 13 amino acids. CDR3 DNA sequence: TGTGCCAGCAGCAAAGACAGTCACACTGAAGCTTTCTTT. Translation: CASSKDSHTEAFF.

The CDR3 DNA is TGTGCCAGCAGCGTTTCTTCGACGGTCTACAATGAGCAGTTCTTC. Protein sequence: CASSVSSTVYNEQFF. The gene calls are TRBV9 and TRBJ2-1; D is undetermined. The germline V gene encodes CDR1 SGDLS and CDR2 YYNGEE. V lost 2 bases and J lost 3, with 12 bases in between. This CDR3 is built from 15 residues.

This clonotype was recorded many times. This chain links TRBV20-1 with TRBJ2-1; D perhaps matches TRBD1 (6 bases). The V end was cut by 4 bases, the J end by 6 bases, with 10 bases between. This CDR3 is built from 12 residues. Germline V gene sequence: CDR1 DFQATT, CDR2 SNEGSKA (reference sequence). The CDR3 sequence is CSAIQDSNEQFF. CDR3 in DNA: TGCAGTGCTATCCAGGACAGCAATGAGCAGTTCTTC.

This clonotype was observed a handful of times. The rearrangement links TRBV3-1 to TRBJ1-5; TRBD1 agrees at 9 bases. CDR3 length: 15 amino acids. With V trimmed by 2 bases and J by 4 bases, 3 bases remained unmatched. Germline V lookup: CDR1 LGHDT, CDR2 YNNKEL (reference sequence). This chain's CDR3 is CASSQMTGGNQPQHF. The CDR3 bases are TGTGCCAGCAGCCAAATGACAGGGGGGAATCAGCCCCAGCATTTT.

Worth noting for this clonotype: This may be a read error, as it is one base from a much larger clone. V is TRBV20-1 and J is TRBJ2-1; D unresolved. The germline gives CDR1 DFQATT, CDR2 SNEGSKA (reference sequence). The CDR3 sequence is 15 residues long. This CDR3 is CCAREVAGYYNEQFF. In nucleotides, the CDR3 is TGCTGTGCTAGAGAGGTAGCAGGATACTACAATGAGCAGTTCTTC.